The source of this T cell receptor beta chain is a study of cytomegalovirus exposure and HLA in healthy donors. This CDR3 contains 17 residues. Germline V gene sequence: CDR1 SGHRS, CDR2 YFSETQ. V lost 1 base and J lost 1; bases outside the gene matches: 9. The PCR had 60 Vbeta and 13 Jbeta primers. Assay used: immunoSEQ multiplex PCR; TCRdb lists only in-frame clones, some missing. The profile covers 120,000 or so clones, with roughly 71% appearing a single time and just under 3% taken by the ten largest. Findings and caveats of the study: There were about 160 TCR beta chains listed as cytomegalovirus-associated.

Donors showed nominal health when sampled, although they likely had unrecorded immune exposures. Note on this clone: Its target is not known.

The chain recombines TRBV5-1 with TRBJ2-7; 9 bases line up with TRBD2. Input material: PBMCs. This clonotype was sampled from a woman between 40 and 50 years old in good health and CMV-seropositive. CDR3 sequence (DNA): TGCGCCAGCAGCTTGTCGGTTGCGGGGGGGCCTTCCTACGAGCAGTACTTC. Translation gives CASSLSVAGGPSYEQYF.